The clone carrying this T cell receptor (beta chain) was observed at least ten times. The V gene's germline CDR1 is DFQATT and CDR2 SNEGSKA (reference sequence). The CDR3 has 13 residues. V shed 4 bases and J shed 8 bases, with 14 bases lying between them. In TCRdb, the 5' RACE reads were re-called with MiXCR into one record per CDR3 protein. This table holds 200,000 to 250,000 distinct CDR3 sequences, 6.5% found once. The data were obtained in a study of identical twins. These data were likewise used in another study, on T cells expressing NK-cell markers.

This clonotype was sampled from a woman between 18 and 29 years old in good health. This chain uses TRBV20-1 with TRBJ1-4; D is ambiguous. Material: CD8+ T cells sorted from blood. The CDR3 DNA reads TGCAGTGCTATACCGGGATCTAGCGAAAAACTGTTTTTT. Its protein product is CSAIPGSSEKLFF.